This TCR beta chain was captured by sequencing in a study of regulatory T cells in long-lasting Graves disease (dated by TCRdb to the early 2020s). A note on the overall study: Persistent Graves' disease was defined as antithyroid drug treatment for over 5 years with persistently positive TSH receptor autoantibodies. A total of about 33 samples underwent TCR sequencing, from around 13 patients with persistent Graves' disease and 20 or so patients with newly diagnosed Graves' disease. Persistent Graves' disease patients were compared with newly diagnosed Graves' disease patients by peripheral blood TCR sequencing and RNA sequencing. Persistent Graves' disease patients in the clinical cohort had taken antithyroid drugs for about 10.3 years on average. The study was conducted in China and was registered as a clinical trial.

The germline V gene supplies CDR1 MDHEN and CDR2 SYDVKM. V was cut back by 3 bases and J by 7 bases, leaving a gap of 17 bases between them. Counted from cysteine to phenylalanine, this CDR3 has 15 amino acids. The kept DNA is CDR3 alone, 45 bases in frame from the first base. Broad study findings and their caveats: Sequencing and analysis were restricted to the TCR beta chain. The authors acknowledged the small sample size as a limitation that may reduce accuracy. Compared with newly diagnosed patients, persistent Graves' disease patients had lower TCR Shannon entropy and fewer highly expanded clones, which suggests clonal expansion. Because the primary lesion, thyroid tissue, could not be accessed, the study looked at peripheral blood alone. Preferential use of TRBV28, TRBJ1-2 and TRBJ2-5 was observed in persistent disease, whereas TRBV20-1 and TRBJ2-1 were favored in newly diagnosed disease. Persistent patients shared more public clonotypes among themselves (around 3,000) than newly diagnosed patients did (more than 850).

Libraries were built with multiplex PCR. The listed sequencing device is Illumina HiSeq 4000. CDR3 regions were amplified by Arm-PCR with iRepertoire HTBI primers to construct TCR beta libraries. Before sequencing, the PCR products underwent gel purification. Turning to the authors' computational methods: Gene usage analysis of CDR3 amino acid clonotypes relied on the roughly 64 TRBV and 15 or so TRBJ segments identified across samples. COPE and FqMerger were used to merge filtered high-quality paired reads into contigs. BLAST was used to align contigs to IMGT TRBV, TRBD and TRBJ reference genes, with CDR3 defined following IMGT. Any clonotype with a frequency above 0.1% was classified as a highly expanded clone. Shannon entropy was used to measure repertoire diversity, and the Gini coefficient was used to measure V-J evenness. A clonotype was considered public if more than one individual shared it. TCRdb trimmed the raw reads at Q25, called clones with MiXCR and kept productive beta chains. Each entry merges the rows of one CDR3 protein and shows their most common DNA and genes. The V and J calls here are based on TCRdb, not the publication. The sample has roughly 300,000 distinct CDR3 sequences on record, roughly a fifth of them singletons. The ten largest clones add up to 45% to 70% of the sample.

On this clonotype itself: It lacks a known antigen. There are no base qualities to consult, and no much larger clone falls within one base.

The sample's time point label is to be understood as: persistent/refractory GD, antithyroid drugs over 5 years with positive TRAb. RNA was extracted from PBMCs in TRIzol for both TCR sequencing and RNA sequencing. The diagnosis of Graves' disease was made according to American Thyroid Association guidelines. Patients for the study were recruited at an endocrinology department in Xi'an, China. Each patient gave approximately 9.7 milliliters of peripheral blood, collected in an EDTA anticoagulant tube. Ficoll Paque Plus density gradient separation was used to isolate PBMCs, and no additional T cell sorting was done. An Agilent 2100 Bioanalyzer and agarose gel were used to check RNA quality, and a NanoDrop 2000 was used to measure RNA concentration.

The receptor comes from a female donor with Graves disease. This material consisted of peripheral blood mononuclear cells (PBMCs), taken when the disease was refractory, from a patient treated with antithyroid drugs. The sequence links TRBV28 to TRBJ2-3, with the D call perhaps TRBD1 or TRBD2, each one matching 7 bases. The sequenced DNA: TGTGCCAGCAGTTTGGGAGGGGGCCGTCGGAATACGCAGTATTTT. Translation gives CASSLGGGRRNTQYF.